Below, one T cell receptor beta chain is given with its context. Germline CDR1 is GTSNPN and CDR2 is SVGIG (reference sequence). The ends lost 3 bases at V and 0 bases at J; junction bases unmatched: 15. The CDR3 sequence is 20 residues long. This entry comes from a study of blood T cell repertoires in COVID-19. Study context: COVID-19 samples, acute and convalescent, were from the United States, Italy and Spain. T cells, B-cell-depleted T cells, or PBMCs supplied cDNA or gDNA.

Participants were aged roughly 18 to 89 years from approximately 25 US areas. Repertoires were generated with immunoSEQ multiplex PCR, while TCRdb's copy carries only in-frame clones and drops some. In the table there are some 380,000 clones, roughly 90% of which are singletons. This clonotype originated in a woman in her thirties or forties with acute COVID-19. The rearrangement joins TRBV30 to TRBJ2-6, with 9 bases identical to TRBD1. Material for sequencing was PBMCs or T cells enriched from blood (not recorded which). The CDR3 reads CAWSPYLRTGDLSGANVLTF. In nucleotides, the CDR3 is TGTGCCTGGAGCCCCTATCTTCGGACAGGGGACCTCTCTGGGGCCAACGTCCTGACTTTC.